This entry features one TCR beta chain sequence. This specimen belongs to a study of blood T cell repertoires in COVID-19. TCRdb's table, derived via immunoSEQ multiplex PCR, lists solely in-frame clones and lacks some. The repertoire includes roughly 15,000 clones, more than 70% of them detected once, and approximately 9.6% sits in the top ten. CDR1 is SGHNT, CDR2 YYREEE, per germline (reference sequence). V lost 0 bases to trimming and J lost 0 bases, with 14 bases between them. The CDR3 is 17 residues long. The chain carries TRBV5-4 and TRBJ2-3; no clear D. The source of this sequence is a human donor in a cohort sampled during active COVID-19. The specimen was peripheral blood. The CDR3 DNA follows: TGTGCCAGCAGCTTGGGGCGACTGCGGTCTAGCACAGATACGCAGTATTTT. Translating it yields CASSLGRLRSSTDTQYF.